Presented here are 6 T cell receptor beta chains from one specimen sequenced in a study of T cells in pancreatic ductal adenocarcinoma. The protocol was immunoSEQ multiplex PCR, while the TCRdb copy is restricted to in-frame clones and leaves out a portion. This repertoire shows 4,500 to 5,000 clones, 70% to 90% found once; its top ten account for 5.9%. Surgery without prior neoadjuvant therapy was the treatment of the selected pancreatic ductal adenocarcinoma patients. The material sequenced was pancreatic tumor tissue. These receptors originate from a human donor with pancreatic ductal adenocarcinoma.

The rearrangement uses TRBV30 and TRBJ2-1; D may be TRBD1 (7 bases). This CDR3 region has 15 residues. The V and J ends lost 6 bases and 7 bases respectively, with 22 bases between them. Germline V gives CDR1 GTSNPN, CDR2 SVGIG (reference sequence). CDR3: CACSTPGAGGNEQFF. The CDR3 DNA reads TGTGCCTGTTCTACCCCCGGGGCAGGGGGGAATGAGCAGTTCTTC.

The V call is TRBV7-8, the J call TRBJ1-3; 10 bases agree with TRBD1. V was clipped by 2 bases and J by 0 bases; unmatched bases: 4. The CDR3 is 17 amino acids. CDR1 is SGHVS, CDR2 FQNEAQ, per germline. The CDR3 loop reads CASSLRDRGLSGNTIYF. DNA for the CDR3: TGTGCCAGCAGCTTAAGGGACAGGGGCCTCTCTGGAAACACCATATATTTT.

V usage is TRBV7-9 and J usage is TRBJ2-7; possible D gene TRBD1, 5 bases. Germline V lookup: CDR1 SEHNR, CDR2 FQNEAQ (reference sequence). V lost 3 bases to trimming and J lost 2 bases, with 11 bases between them. The CDR3 has 14 amino acids. The CDR3 DNA follows: TGTGCCAGCAGCTTGGACAAGGGGACCTACGAGCAGTACTTC. As protein: CASSLDKGTYEQYF.

The CDR3 DNA reads as TGTGCCAGCAGCTCGAACCTAGGGAATGAGCAGTTCTTC. Its protein product is CASSSNLGNEQFF. V gene TRBV7-3 combines with J gene TRBJ2-1; D is undetermined. The CDR3 spans 13 residues. CDR1 SGHTA and CDR2 FQGTGA come from the germline V gene. Between the trimmed V and J ends, which lost 4 bases and 7 bases, there was a span of 11 bases.

V usage is TRBV19 and J usage is TRBJ1-2, with D possibly TRBD1 on 6 matching bases. V was trimmed by 5 bases and J by 3 bases, leaving 16 bases between them. CDR1 is LNHDA and CDR2 is SQIVND in the germline V gene (reference sequence). This CDR3 spans 15 amino acids. The DNA of the CDR3 is TGTGCCAGTAGTTCGGGAGGGGGGCTGGACTATGGCTACACCTTC. Protein sequence: CASSSGGGLDYGYTF. The full variable domain, its missing parts supplied by reference TRBV19 and TRBJ1-2, is DGGITQSPKYLFRKEGQNVTLSCEQNLNHDAMYWYRQDPGQGLRLIYYSQIVNDFQKGDIAEGYSVSREKKESFPLTVTSAQKNPTAFYLCASSSGGGLDYGYTFGSGTRLTVV.

The rearrangement joins TRBV19 to TRBJ1-1, with 9 bases identical to TRBD1. The V gene end was trimmed by 5 bases and the J gene end by 4 bases; junction bases not matched to a gene: 5. Germline V lookup: CDR1 LNHDA, CDR2 SQIVND (reference sequence). The CDR3 loop spans 14 amino acids. In DNA, the CDR3 is TGTGCCAGTAGTTGGGACAGGGAATTCACTGAAGCTTTCTTT. This sequence encodes CASSWDREFTEAFF.